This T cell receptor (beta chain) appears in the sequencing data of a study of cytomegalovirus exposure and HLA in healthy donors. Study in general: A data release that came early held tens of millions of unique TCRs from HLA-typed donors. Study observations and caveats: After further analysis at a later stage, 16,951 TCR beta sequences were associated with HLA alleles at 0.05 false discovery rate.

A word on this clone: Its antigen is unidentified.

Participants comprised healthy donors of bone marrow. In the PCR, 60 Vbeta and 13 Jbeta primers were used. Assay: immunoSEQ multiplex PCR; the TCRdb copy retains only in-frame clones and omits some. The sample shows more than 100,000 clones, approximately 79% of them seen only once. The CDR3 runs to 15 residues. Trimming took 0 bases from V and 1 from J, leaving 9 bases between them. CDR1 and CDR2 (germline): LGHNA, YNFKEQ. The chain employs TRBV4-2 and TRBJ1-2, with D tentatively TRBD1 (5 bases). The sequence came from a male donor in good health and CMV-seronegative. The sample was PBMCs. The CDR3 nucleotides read TGTGCCAGCAGCCAAGATCAAGGGGTTAACTATGGCTACACCTTC. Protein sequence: CASSQDQGVNYGYTF.